This T cell receptor beta chain was profiled in a study of human T cells and chemical hapten exposure. A single record per CDR3 protein comes from TCRdb applying MiXCR to the RACE reads. The repertoire consists of roughly 360,000 distinct CDR3 sequences, with around 4.8% occurring once and the leading ten covering 2% to 2.5%. Time point of the sample: patch test 1, 2 weeks after DPC sensitization. Documented treatment: therapeutic diphenylcyclopropenone sensitization with weekly scalp DPC. Donors were 18 to 70-year-old alopecia patients suitable for DPC. V lost 4 bases and J lost 10; bases outside the gene matches: 8. The CDR3 spans 13 residues. The germline gives CDR1 GTSNPN, CDR2 SVGIG (reference sequence).

This chain connects TRBV30 to TRBJ1-1; 11 bases map to TRBD1. The sample here was whole blood, taken in connection with sensitization to the hapten diphenylcyclopropenone (DPC). This clonotype originated in a woman aged 45-60 years with alopecia areata. Some clones in this sample may be carry-over from other donors' samples. The CDR3 here is CAWNADRGLAAFF. The CDR3 bases are TGTGCCTGGAACGCGGACAGGGGGCTCGCAGCTTTCTTT.